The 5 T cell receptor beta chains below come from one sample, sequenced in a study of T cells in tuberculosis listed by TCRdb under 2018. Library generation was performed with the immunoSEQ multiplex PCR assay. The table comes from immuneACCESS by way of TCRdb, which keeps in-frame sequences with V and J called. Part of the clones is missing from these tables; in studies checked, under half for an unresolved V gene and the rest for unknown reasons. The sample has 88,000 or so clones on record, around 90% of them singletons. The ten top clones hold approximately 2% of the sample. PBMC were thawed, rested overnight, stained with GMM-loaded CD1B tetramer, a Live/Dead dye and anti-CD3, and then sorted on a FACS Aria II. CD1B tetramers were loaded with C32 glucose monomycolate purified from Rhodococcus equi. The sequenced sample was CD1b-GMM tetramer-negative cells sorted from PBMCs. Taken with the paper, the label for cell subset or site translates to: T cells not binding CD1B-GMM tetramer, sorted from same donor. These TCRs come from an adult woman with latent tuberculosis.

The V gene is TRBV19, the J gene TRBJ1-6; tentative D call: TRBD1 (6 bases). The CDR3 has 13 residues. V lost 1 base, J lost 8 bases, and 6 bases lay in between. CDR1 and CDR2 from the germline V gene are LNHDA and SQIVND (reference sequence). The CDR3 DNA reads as TGTGCCAGTAGTATAGGGGGGCATTCACCCCTCCACTTT. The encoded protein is CASSIGGHSPLHF.

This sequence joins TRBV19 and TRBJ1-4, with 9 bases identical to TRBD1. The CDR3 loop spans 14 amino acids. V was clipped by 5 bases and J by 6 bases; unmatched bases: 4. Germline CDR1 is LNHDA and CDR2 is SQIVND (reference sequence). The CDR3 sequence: CASSPTGGYEKLFF. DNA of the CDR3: TGTGCCAGTAGTCCCACAGGGGGCTATGAAAAACTGTTTTTT. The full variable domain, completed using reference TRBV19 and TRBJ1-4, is DGGITQSPKYLFRKEGQNVTLSCEQNLNHDAMYWYRQDPGQGLRLIYYSQIVNDFQKGDIAEGYSVSREKKESFPLTVTSAQKNPTAFYLCASSPTGGYEKLFFGSGTQLSVL.

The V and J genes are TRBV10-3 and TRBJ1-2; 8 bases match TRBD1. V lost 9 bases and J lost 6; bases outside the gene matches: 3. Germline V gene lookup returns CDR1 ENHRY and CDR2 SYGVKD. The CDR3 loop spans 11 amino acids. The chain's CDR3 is CAIEDRDGYTF. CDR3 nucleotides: TGTGCCATTGAGGACAGGGATGGCTACACCTTC.

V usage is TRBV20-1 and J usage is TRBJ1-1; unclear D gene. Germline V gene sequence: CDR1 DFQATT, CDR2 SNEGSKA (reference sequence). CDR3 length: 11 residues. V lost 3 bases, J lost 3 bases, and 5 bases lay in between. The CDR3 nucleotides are TGCAGTGCTAGTCGGGACACTGAAGCTTTCTTT. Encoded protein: CSASRDTEAFF.

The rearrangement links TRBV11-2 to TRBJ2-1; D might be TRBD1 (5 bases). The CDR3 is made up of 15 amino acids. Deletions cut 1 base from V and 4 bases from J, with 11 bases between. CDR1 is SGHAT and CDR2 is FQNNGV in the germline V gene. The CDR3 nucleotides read TGTGCCAGCAGCTTAGCCCTGACAGATTACAATGAGCAGTTCTTC. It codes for CASSLALTDYNEQFF.